The 31 T cell receptor beta chains below all came from one sample that was sequenced in a study of blood T cell repertoires in COVID-19. Profiled with immunoSEQ multiplex PCR; TCRdb holds only in-frame clones, not every one. The sample lists approximately 190,000 clones, 70% to 90% occurring once. Sequencing was done on a sample of peripheral blood. These receptors came from a man older than 75 with acute or convalescent COVID-19.

This chain joins TRBV24-1 and TRBJ1-1; 8 nucleotides agree with TRBD1. CDR1 is KGHDR and CDR2 is SFDVKD in the germline V gene. Trimming cost V 9 bases and J 6 bases; bases outside gene matches: 5. The CDR3 totals 12 residues. The CDR3 loop is CATRDRGAEAFF. DNA of the CDR3: TGTGCCACCCGCGACAGGGGTGCTGAAGCTTTCTTT.

The rearrangement joins TRBV7-2 to TRBJ2-7; TRBD1 matches 9 bases. CDR1 is SGHTA, CDR2 FQGNSA, per germline. The V gene end was trimmed by 0 bases and the J gene end by 0 bases; junction bases not matched to a gene: 15. CDR3 size: 20 residues. The DNA for the CDR3 is TGTGCCAGCAGCTTAGCGCCACAGGGGGCCTTTCACTTAAGCTCCTACGAGCAGTACGTC. Residues: CASSLAPQGAFHLSSYEQYV.

V usage is TRBV6-5 and J usage is TRBJ1-2; 8 bases are shared with TRBD1. Germline V gene lookup returns CDR1 MNHEY and CDR2 SVGAGI. The CDR3 has 14 amino acids. V gave up 6 bases and J gave up 4 bases; unmatched junction bases: 7. In nucleotides, the CDR3 is TGTGCCAGCAGCCACGGCGGACAGGGCTATGGCTACACCTTC. Translating gives CASSHGGQGYGYTF.

CDR3 residues: CSASLHAPPTSGSLYEQYF. The CDR3 DNA sequence: TGCAGTGCTAGTCTTCACGCCCCTCCCACCAGCGGGAGTCTGTACGAGCAGTACTTC. The chain couples TRBV20-1 to TRBJ2-7; TRBD2 matches 8 bases. The CDR3 is 19 amino acids. J lost 4 bases, V lost 3 bases, and 23 bases had no gene match. Germline V CDR1 and CDR2: DFQATT, SNEGSKA (reference sequence).

The chain has TRBV11-2 and TRBJ2-3; 10 nucleotides line up with TRBD2. Germline V gene data show CDR1 as SGHAT and CDR2 as FQNNGV. This CDR3 has 18 residues. V shed 1 base and J 2 bases; nucleotides not matched to a gene: 9. The CDR3 is CASSLAPGLARITDTQYF. CDR3 nucleotide sequence: TGTGCCAGCAGCTTAGCTCCGGGACTAGCGAGGATCACAGATACGCAGTATTTT. Together with reference TRBV11-2 and TRBJ2-3, the CDR3 gives the full variable domain: EAGVAQSPRYKIIEKRQSVAFWCNPISGHATLYWYQQILGQGPKLLIQFQNNGVVDDSQLPKDRFSAERLKGVDSTLKIQPAKLEDSAVYLCASSLAPGLARITDTQYFGPGTRLTVL.

The chain couples TRBV18 to TRBJ2-3, with 12 nucleotides matching TRBD2. CDR1 is KGHSH and CDR2 is LQKENI in the germline V gene. The CDR3 consists of 17 residues. Trimming cost V 1 base and J 2 bases; bases outside gene matches: 4. CDR3 amino acids: CASSPLGLAGSTDTQYF. In DNA, the CDR3 is TGTGCCAGCTCACCACTAGGACTAGCGGGGTCCACAGATACGCAGTATTTT.

This rearrangement joins TRBV6-1 to TRBJ2-7, with TRBD2 as a possible D gene (7 bases). Trimming left V 6 bases short and J 1 base short, with 16 bases between. The CDR3 sequence is 15 residues long. Germline CDR1 MNHNS, CDR2 SASEGT. In DNA form, the CDR3 reads TGTGCCAGCAGGGATACAGGGAGGGGGTCCTACGAGCAGTACTTC. Translation: CASRDTGRGSYEQYF.

J is TRBJ2-1 and V is TRBV5-4, with TRBD2 matching 10 bases. Germline CDR1 reads SGHNT; CDR2 reads YYREEE (reference sequence). After removal of 3 bases from V and 12 bases from J, the junction contained 12 bases not matched to a gene. CDR3 length: 15 amino acids. CDR3 in DNA: TGTGCCAGCAGCTCCGGGGGAAGCGGGAGGGCCCGGCAGTTCTTC. As protein: CASSSGGSGRARQFF.

The V call is TRBV11-1, the J call TRBJ2-1, with 10 bases lining up with TRBD2. CDR3 size: 16 residues. The V and J ends lost 0 bases and 7 bases, in that order; junction bases with no gene match: 6. The germline gives CDR1 SGHAT, CDR2 FQDESV (reference sequence). CDR3 coding DNA: TGTGCCAGCAGCTTAGCGGGGACTAGCGCGGTTAATGAGCAGTTCTTC. As protein: CASSLAGTSAVNEQFF.

This rearrangement joins TRBV7-3 to TRBJ2-2; 10 bases are a match to TRBD2. CDR3 length equals 16 residues. The V and J ends lost 5 bases and 4 bases, in that order; junction bases with no gene match: 7. The germline CDR1 and CDR2 sequences are SGHTA and FQGTGA. CDR3: CASSRSSGSGTGELFF. In DNA, the CDR3 is TGTGCCAGCAGCCGATCTAGCGGGAGTGGCACCGGGGAGCTGTTTTTT.

The chain joins TRBV5-1 to TRBJ2-3, with D perhaps TRBD2 (5 bases). Germline V gene lookup returns CDR1 SGHRS and CDR2 YFSETQ. Trimming removed 6 bases at V and 5 bases at J, with 19 bases between. This CDR3 is built from 15 residues. The CDR3 loop is CASTLSGSGGDTQYF. In DNA, the CDR3 is TGCGCCAGCACCCTCTCGGGATCGGGTGGAGATACGCAGTATTTT.

The rearrangement joins TRBV7-3 to TRBJ2-1; 7 nucleotides match TRBD1. Germline lookup yields CDR1 SGHTA and CDR2 FQGTGA. The CDR3 is made up of 15 amino acids. J was trimmed by 3 bases and V by 2 bases; bases with no gene match: 4. The DNA for the CDR3 is TGTGCCAGCAGCTTAGACAGGGCCTTCTACAATGAGCAGTTCTTC. This gives the protein CASSLDRAFYNEQFF. The variable domain in full, completed from reference TRBV7-3 and TRBJ2-1, reads GAGVSQTPSNKVTEKGKYVELRCDPISGHTALYWYRQSLGQGPEFLIYFQGTGAADDSGLPNDRFFAVRPEGSVSTLKIQRTERGDSAVYLCASSLDRAFYNEQFFGPGTRLTVL.

The J gene is TRBJ1-3, the V gene TRBV18, with 8 nucleotides matching TRBD1. After removal of 5 bases from V and 3 bases from J, the junction contained 6 bases not matched to a gene. The CDR3 spans 15 residues. Germline-derived CDR1 and CDR2 are KGHSH and LQKENI. Here the CDR3 reads CASSSRQGIGNTIYF. The CDR3 coding sequence is TGTGCCAGCTCATCCCGACAGGGGATTGGAAACACCATATATTTT.

The chain combines TRBV12-5 with TRBJ2-3, with TRBD2 identical over 13 bases. V shed 2 bases, J shed 3 bases, and the junction held 14 bases outside the gene matches. The length of the CDR3 is 20 residues. Germline values: CDR1 LGHNT, CDR2 FRNRAP. The CDR3 nucleotides read TGTGCTAGTGGTTTGACACTAGCGGGAGGGCCCGTTGATAGGACAGATACGCAGTATTTT. The encoded protein is CASGLTLAGGPVDRTDTQYF.

The V call is TRBV19, the J call TRBJ2-1; D is undetermined. The CDR3 sequence is 11 residues long. Germline CDR1 and CDR2: LNHDA and SQIVND (reference sequence). The V end was cut by 9 bases, the J end by 0 bases, with 3 bases between. CDR3 bases: TGTGCCAGCAGCTCCTACAATGAGCAGTTCTTC. Residues: CASSSYNEQFF.

The rearrangement links TRBV28 to TRBJ2-7; TRBD1 matches at 9 bases. Unmatched junction bases numbered 6, after V lost 6 bases and J lost 3 bases. The germline CDR1 and CDR2 sequences are MDHEN and SYDVKM. The CDR3 consists of 14 residues. Here the CDR3 reads CASRGQGRHYEQYF. The DNA for the CDR3 is TGTGCCAGCAGGGGACAGGGCCGTCACTACGAGCAGTACTTC.

The chain employs TRBV6-6 and TRBJ2-5, with D tentatively TRBD2 (5 bases). CDR1 is MNHNY and CDR2 is SVGAGI in the germline V gene (reference sequence). There are 13 residues in the CDR3. V shed 2 bases and J shed 3 bases, with 7 bases lying between them. CDR3 bases: TGTGCCAGCAGTTACAAGGAGGAAGAGACCCAGTACTTC. Protein: CASSYKEEETQYF.

This chain uses TRBV7-8 with TRBJ1-6; no definite D call. The CDR3 has 16 residues. Trimming pared 5 bases from V and 0 bases from J, leaving 11 bases between. CDR1 and CDR2 (germline): SGHVS, FQNEAQ. The CDR3 sequence is CASSPRLSSYNSPLHF. DNA for the CDR3: TGTGCCAGCAGCCCCCGGTTAAGCTCCTATAATTCACCCCTCCACTTT. The complete variable domain, with remaining parts taken from reference TRBV7-8 and TRBJ1-6, reads GAGVSQSPRYKVAKRGQDVALRCDPISGHVSLFWYQQALGQGPEFLTYFQNEAQLDKSGLPSDRFFAERPEGSVSTLKIQRTQQEDSAVYLCASSPRLSSYNSPLHFGNGTRLTVT.

This clone was found once. This chain links TRBV7-2 with TRBJ2-7; 7 bases line up with TRBD2. Trimming at V came to 5 bases and at J to 2 bases, leaving 9 bases not matched to a gene. The CDR3 length is 15 residues. The germline gives CDR1 SGHTA, CDR2 FQGNSA. This CDR3 reads CASSPGFSGAYEQYF. The CDR3 DNA follows: TGTGCCAGCAGCCCAGGGTTCAGCGGGGCCTACGAGCAGTACTTC. The whole variable domain, filled in from reference TRBV7-2 and TRBJ2-7, reads GAGVSQSPSNKVTEKGKDVELRCDPISGHTALYWYRQSLGQGLEFLIYFQGNSAPDKSGLPSDRFSAERTGGSVSTLTIQRTQQEDSAVYLCASSPGFSGAYEQYFGPGTRLTVT.

This chain uses TRBV5-4 with TRBJ2-2; the D is unclear. The CDR3 runs 14 residues. The germline gives CDR1 SGHNT, CDR2 YYREEE (reference sequence). V was trimmed by 5 bases and J by 4 bases, leaving 12 bases between them. The CDR3: CASRDIASTGELFF. The CDR3 DNA sequence: TGTGCCAGCAGGGATATAGCTAGCACCGGGGAGCTGTTTTTT.

The chain recombines TRBV6-5 with TRBJ1-2; 9 bases agree with TRBD1. CDR1 and CDR2 from the germline V gene are MNHEY and SVGAGI. The CDR3 spans 12 residues. Trimming removed 8 bases from V and 6 bases from J; junction bases left unmatched: 4. CDR3 residues: CASWGQGDGYTF. CDR3 bases: TGTGCCAGCTGGGGACAGGGAGATGGCTACACCTTC.

The chain has TRBV29-1 and TRBJ1-2, with 8 bases that match TRBD1. The trim removed 5 bases at V and 0 bases at J, leaving 5 bases unmatched. Germline V gene lookup returns CDR1 SQVTM and CDR2 ANQGSEA. The CDR3 is 14 residues long. CDR3 bases: TGCAGCGTTCCAGGGGGCCCAACTAACTATGGCTACACCTTC. Translation: CSVPGGPTNYGYTF. The variable domain in full, completed from reference TRBV29-1 and TRBJ1-2, reads SAVISQKPSRDICQRGTSLTIQCQVDSQVTMMFWYRQQPGQSLTLIATANQGSEATYESGFVIDKFPISRPNLTFSTLTVSNMSPEDSSIYLCSVPGGPTNYGYTFGSGTRLTVV.

The chain links TRBV11-2 to TRBJ2-1; 10 nucleotides match TRBD2. The CDR3 has 15 residues. Per the germline V gene, CDR1 is SGHAT and CDR2 is FQNNGV. Losses at the gene ends were 5 bases for V and 4 bases for J; bases not matched to a gene: 5. In nucleotides, the CDR3 is TGTGCCAGCAGCCCGCTAGCGGGAGAATACAATGAGCAGTTCTTC. As protein: CASSPLAGEYNEQFF. Variable domain in full (rest from reference TRBV11-2 and TRBJ2-1): EAGVAQSPRYKIIEKRQSVAFWCNPISGHATLYWYQQILGQGPKLLIQFQNNGVVDDSQLPKDRFSAERLKGVDSTLKIQPAKLEDSAVYLCASSPLAGEYNEQFFGPGTRLTVL.

The chain recombines TRBV11-3 with TRBJ2-2; possible D gene TRBD2, 5 bases. Looked up from germline, CDR1 is SGHNT and CDR2 is YENEEA. V lost 1 base to trimming and J lost 9 bases, with 6 bases between them. The CDR3 is 12 residues long. This CDR3 is CASSLVGRELFF. CDR3 coding DNA: TGTGCCAGCAGCTTAGTCGGGAGGGAGCTGTTTTTT.

V is TRBV2 and J is TRBJ2-7, with D possibly being TRBD2 (6 bases). The V gene lost 7 bases and the J gene lost 5 bases, with 15 bases spanning the gap. CDR3 length equals 13 residues. Germline CDR1 SNHLY, CDR2 FYNNEI. The DNA for the CDR3 is TGTGCCAGCAACGGGAGTCCGGGAAACGAGCAGTACGTC. This gives the protein CASNGSPGNEQYV.

This chain links TRBV4-2 with TRBJ1-2; D gene uncertain. The CDR3 sequence is 15 residues long. Per the germline V gene, CDR1 is LGHNA and CDR2 is YNFKEQ. V lost 1 base to trimming and J lost 1 base, with 10 bases between them. The CDR3 sequence: CASSQVKESNYGYTF. CDR3 bases: TGTGCCAGCAGCCAAGTTAAGGAGAGTAACTATGGCTACACCTTC.

V and J are TRBV9 and TRBJ2-5; TRBD2 aligns across 11 bases. CDR3 length: 17 amino acids. Trimming removed 4 bases from V and 7 bases from J; junction bases left unmatched: 15. Germline assignment: CDR1 SGDLS and CDR2 YYNGEE. This CDR3 reads CASSSHPTSGNRGTQYF. The CDR3, as DNA: TGTGCCAGCAGCTCCCACCCGACTAGCGGGAATCGAGGGACCCAGTACTTC.

In this sample, this clone turned up once. V usage is TRBV9 and J usage is TRBJ2-5; TRBD1 aligns across 7 bases. Germline CDR1 SGDLS, CDR2 YYNGEE. With V trimmed by 3 bases and J by 5 bases, 4 bases remained unmatched. CDR3 length: 13 residues. DNA for the CDR3: TGTGCCAGCAGCGCGACAGGGCAGGAGACCCAGTACTTC. Its protein product is CASSATGQETQYF.

This clone occurred a few times. The chain employs TRBV28 and TRBJ2-1; 12 bases are shared with TRBD2. Germline assignment: CDR1 MDHEN and CDR2 SYDVKM. V shed 4 bases, J shed 13 bases, and the junction held 14 bases outside the gene matches. The CDR3 spans 16 residues. CDR3 amino acids: CASSSPSRLAGVLQFF. CDR3 nucleotide sequence: TGTGCCAGCAGTTCCCCCTCCAGACTAGCGGGGGTCCTTCAGTTCTTC. The full variable domain, rest sourced from reference TRBV28 and TRBJ2-1, is DVKVTQSSRYLVKRTGEKVFLECVQDMDHENMFWYRQDPGLGLRLIYFSYDVKMKEKGDIPEGYSVSREKKERFSLILESASTNQTSMYLCASSSPSRLAGVLQFFGPGTRLTVL.

The chain carries TRBV10-2 and TRBJ2-3, with 8 nucleotides matching TRBD1. The CDR3 loop spans 14 amino acids. Germline-derived CDR1 and CDR2 are WSHSY and SAAADI. The junction had 4 bases not matched to a gene; V was cut back by 3 bases and J by 5 bases. CDR3 sequence (DNA): TGCGCCAGCAGTGACAGGGGGCGATTAGATACGCAGTATTTT. Translation gives CASSDRGRLDTQYF.

The chain combines TRBV28 with TRBJ2-7; D is undetermined. Germline CDR1 and CDR2: MDHEN and SYDVKM. The V end lost 2 bases, the J end lost 0 bases, and 11 bases lay between the germline ends. The CDR3 covers 15 residues. CDR3 amino acids: CASSLAGSTSYEQYF. CDR3 bases: TGTGCCAGCAGTTTAGCCGGGTCCACCTCCTACGAGCAGTACTTC.